These T cell receptor beta chains were read from a single sample in a study of shared clonotypes between healthy human individuals. Data came from immunoSEQ multiplex PCR; TCRdb stores just in-frame clones and leaves some out. The sample lists roughly 1,000,000 clones; 75% to 85% were seen once. Sequenced material: memory CD4+ T cells from PBMCs. The receptors come from a man younger than 35 in good health. Some clones in this sample may be carry-over from other donors' samples. CDR3s include the opening cysteine and the closing phenylalanine or tryptophan. A D gene is named only where the DNA matches it firmly. A clone size is listed for some rows: how often the clone was seen (once, few, many), or a class if it is expanded.

J,V,D,size,DNA,CDR3
TRBJ1-2,TRBV7-9,NA,NA,TGTGCCAGCAGCTTAGAAGGGTCATACTATGGCTACACCTTC,CASSLEGSYYGYTF
TRBJ2-1,TRBV7-3,NA,once,TGTGCCAGCAGCTCGCGCCGGACGGGGAGCTCCTACAATGAGCAGTTCTTC,CASSSRRTGSSYNEQFF
TRBJ2-1,TRBV29-1,NA,NA,TGCAGCGTTGCGGGACGAAATTACAATGAGCAGTTCTTC,CSVAGRNYNEQFF
TRBJ1-2,TRBV5-6,NA,once,TGTGCCAGCAGCCTGACAGGTATCGGGCGTGGCTACACCTTC,CASSLTGIGRGYTF
TRBJ1-3,TRBV7-9,TRBD1,NA,TGTGCCAGCAGCTTATGGGGACAGAGCTCTGGAAACACCATATATTTT,CASSLWGQSSGNTIYF
TRBJ2-1,TRBV2,TRBD2,NA,TGTGCCAGCACTGTTAGCGGGAGCCACAATGAGCAGTTCTTC,CASTVSGSHNEQFF
TRBJ1-2,TRBV18,NA,NA,TGTGCCAGCTCACCAGACCTCCCTGTTGGCTACACCTTC,CASSPDLPVGYTF
TRBJ2-7,TRBV5-4,TRBD2,NA,TGTGCCAGCAGCCCGGGGGGGGGCAGGGCCCCCTACGAGCAGTACTTC,CASSPGGGRAPYEQYF
TRBJ2-3,TRBV5-1,TRBD2,NA,TGCGCCAGCAGCTTTGAGGGAGGGCACCCAGATACGCAGTATTTT,CASSFEGGHPDTQYF
TRBJ2-7,TRBV11-1,NA,once,TGTGCCAGCAGCGGGCAGGACAGCATCTACGAGCAGTACTTC,CASSGQDSIYEQYF
TRBJ1-5,TRBV19,NA,NA,TGTGCCACCGTCGACCGGGGGGATCAGCCCCAGCATTTT,CATVDRGDQPQHF
TRBJ2-1,TRBV7-9,TRBD2,once,TGTGCCAGCAGCGGGGTAGCGGGTTTATCCTACAATGAGCAGTTCTTC,CASSGVAGLSYNEQFF
TRBJ1-1,TRBV7-2,NA,NA,TGTGCCAGCAGCCGATCGTCGAACGGACGGAGTGAAGCTTTCTTT,CASSRSSNGRSEAFF
TRBJ1-5,TRBV5-1,NA,NA,TGCGCCAGCAGCTTGGGGATTAATCAGCCCCAGCATTTT,CASSLGINQPQHF
TRBJ1-3,TRBV28,TRBD1,NA,TGTGCCAGCAGTCGGGACAGGGTCGGGAAGATTCGTGGAAACACCATATATTTT,CASSRDRVGKIRGNTIYF
TRBJ2-7,TRBV28,TRBD1,NA,TGTGCCAGCAGTCCTATGGGACAGGCGAACTACGAGCAGTACTTC,CASSPMGQANYEQYF
TRBJ2-6,TRBV5-5,NA,NA,TGTGCCAGCACCTCCCCTTTCGGGACGGGAGCTTCTGGGGCCAACGTCCTGACTTTC,CASTSPFGTGASGANVLTF
TRBJ1-1,TRBV7-2,NA,NA,TGTGCCAGCAGCTCGGGGCCTGACACTGAAGCTTTCTTT,CASSSGPDTEAFF
TRBJ1-2,TRBV7-9,NA,NA,TGTGCCAGCAGCTTACCCACTCATGGCTACACCTTC,CASSLPTHGYTF
TRBJ1-1,TRBV5-1,NA,NA,TGCGCCAGCAGCTTGACTGGGGACGGTGAAGCTTTCTTT,CASSLTGDGEAFF
TRBJ1-4,TRBV29-1,TRBD1,few,TGCAGCGTTGGAACAGACAGGGACTTCGAAAAACTGTTTTTT,CSVGTDRDFEKLFF
TRBJ1-1,TRBV28,NA,few,TGTGCCAGCACCGGAAACACTGAAGCTTTCTTT,CASTGNTEAFF
TRBJ2-1,TRBV9,NA,NA,TGTGCCAGCAGCGTAGGAGAGGGGCCCCCGGGCAATGAGCAGTTCTTC,CASSVGEGPPGNEQFF
TRBJ1-1,TRBV27,TRBD1,NA,TGTGCCAGCAGTGTTGACAGGGGGCTAGTCACTGAAGCTTTCTTT,CASSVDRGLVTEAFF
TRBJ2-3,TRBV5-1,TRBD1,NA,TGCGCCAGCAGTCAAGGACAGGTACCCACAGATACGCAGTATTTT,CASSQGQVPTDTQYF
TRBJ2-7,TRBV5-1,TRBD2,NA,TGCGCCAGCAGCTTGGCCTCGGGGAGGGCAGTTGAGCAGTACTTC,CASSLASGRAVEQYF
TRBJ2-7,TRBV5-1,NA,NA,TGCGCCAGCAGCTTGAGTGGAGCCTACGAGCAGTACTTC,CASSLSGAYEQYF
TRBJ2-2,TRBV7-2,NA,few,TGTGCCAGCAGCTTAGGGCCTCAGGCCTTCGACACCGGGGAGCTGTTTTTT,CASSLGPQAFDTGELFF
TRBJ2-3,TRBV19,NA,NA,TGTGCCAGTAGTGTATCAGATACGCAGTATTTT,CASSVSDTQYF
TRBJ1-2,TRBV10-3,NA,NA,TGTGCCATCAGTGAAGGAGACAGCTCTAACTATGGCTACACCTTC,CAISEGDSSNYGYTF
TRBJ1-1,TRBV30,NA,NA,TGTGCCTGGAGTCCGACAGAGGAAGCTTTCTTT,CAWSPTEEAFF
TRBJ2-3,TRBV5-6,NA,NA,TGTGCCAGCACCAGGGACACTCTGGGCGATACGCAGTATTTT,CASTRDTLGDTQYF
TRBJ2-7,TRBV2,NA,NA,TGTGCCAGCCGAGTCCTCACCGACGAGCAGTACTTC,CASRVLTDEQYF
TRBJ1-2,TRBV30,NA,NA,TGTGCCTGGAGTGTCCTGGGAGTGGGAAGCTATGGCTACACCTTC,CAWSVLGVGSYGYTF
TRBJ1-4,TRBV7-3,TRBD1,NA,TGTGCCAGCAGCTTGGGGACAGGGGACGAAAAACTGTTTTTT,CASSLGTGDEKLFF
TRBJ2-1,TRBV28,TRBD2,NA,TGTGCCAGCAGCCGACTAGCGGGAGTGAAGATCTTC,CASSRLAGVKIF
TRBJ2-1,TRBV19,NA,NA,TGTGCCAGTAGTTCGACGGGGCAGGGAATAAGTGAGCAGTTCTTC,CASSSTGQGISEQFF
TRBJ1-1,TRBV5-4,NA,NA,TGTGCCAGCAGCGGAAAAGCGGGGTTTGGGACTGAAGCTTTCTTT,CASSGKAGFGTEAFF
TRBJ2-5,TRBV7-6,NA,NA,TGTGCCAGCAGCTCACGGGCGGAGACCCAGTACTTC,CASSSRAETQYF
TRBJ2-3,TRBV5-1,TRBD2,NA,TGCGCCAGCAGCTTGGAGGGACTACCCTCAGATACGCAGTATTTT,CASSLEGLPSDTQYF
TRBJ2-6,TRBV6-1,NA,NA,TGTGCCGGGTCAGGGCCCACCTCTGGGGCCAACGTCCTGACTTTC,CAGSGPTSGANVLTF
TRBJ2-2,TRBV5-1,NA,few,TGCGCCAGCAGCTCTGAAGTAGGGGCCGGGGAGCTGTTTTTT,CASSSEVGAGELFF
TRBJ2-1,TRBV6-6,NA,once,TGTGCCAGCAGCCACCTTAACGAGCAGTTCTTC,CASSHLNEQFF
TRBJ2-7,TRBV5-1,TRBD1,NA,TGCGCCAGCAGCAACCAGGGGGCGTACGAGCAGTACTTC,CASSNQGAYEQYF
TRBJ2-1,TRBV6-1,TRBD2,once,TGTGCCAGCAGAAATCTAGCGGGAGCAGGCAATGAGCAGTTCTTC,CASRNLAGAGNEQFF
TRBJ2-1,TRBV7-3,NA,NA,TGTGCCAGCAGACTAGCCCATTCGGCGGGGCATGAGCAGTTCTTC,CASRLAHSAGHEQFF